Reported below is one TCR beta chain. This clonotype was counted a few times. What this receptor recognizes is not known. No base quality values were provided; no much bigger clone lies one nucleotide off. The entry originates in a study of T-cell reconstitution after alpha-beta-depleted transplantation in children (dated by TCRdb to 2016 to 2018). As for the study more broadly: T-cell immune reconstitution after TCRalphabeta/CD19-depleted allogeneic hematopoietic cell transplantation in children was quantitatively tracked in the study by means of TCR repertoire profiling. Results and caveats for the whole study, not just this receptor: In some patients, the high TCRbeta diversity seen at day 60 was put down to recipient T cells and intrathymic progenitors that had survived conditioning. The apparently early alphabetaT-cell count recovery about two months after transplant was reportedly dependent on only several hundred rapidly expanded clones derived from non-depleted graft cells. The frequencies of hyperexpanded clones fell over the following months, and after one year, T-cell counts and TCRbeta diversity were mostly attributed to newly produced T cells.

According to the study, the label for this sample's treatment or condition signals: allogeneic hematopoietic cell transplantation with graft depleted of TCRalphabeta T cells and CD19 B cells. TCRalphabeta/CD19-depleted allogeneic hematopoietic cell grafts were given to the transplant recipients, all of whom were children. The method behind the library was PCR. TCRdb names Illumina HiSeq 2500 as the instrument used. Molecular barcoding was employed in the preparation of TCR libraries, with unique molecular identifiers being used to normalize TCRbeta repertoire quantification. The raw public data were reprocessed by TCRdb itself: fastp quality trimming at Q25, MiXCR clonotype calling, in-frame beta chains only. Rows with a matching CDR3 protein are joined into one entry that keeps the most common DNA and genes. The sample table shows under 250,000 distinct CDR3 sequences, and about 6.6% are seen once. Of the sample, approximately 6% is held by the ten largest clones.

V is trimmed back by 5 bases and J by 0 bases, and the junction contains 13 bases that no gene match accounts for. The germline V gene encodes CDR1 MNHEY and CDR2 SMNVEV (reference sequence). Reading from cysteine to phenylalanine, the CDR3 counts 18 amino acids. Only the CDR3 DNA is retained, 54 bases long and in frame from the first base. The V and J segments used are TRBV27 and TRBJ2-1; 7 bases in the junction line up with TRBD2. The source is a boy aged 2 to 10 with acute lymphoblastic leukemia, due to receive a stem cell transplant. This specimen was PBMCs, taken before TCRalphabeta/CD19-depleted stem cell transplant. The bases read TGTGCCAGCAGTGGGCGACTAGCCCTCTCCAGCTCCTACAATGAGCAGTTCTTC. Translated, this is CASSGRLALSSSYNEQFF.